This T cell receptor (beta chain) was retrieved from a study of T cells in Graves' hyperthyroidism and ophthalmopathy. TCR beta CDR3 sequences were amplified from RNA transcripts. An initial round of RT-PCR targeting the TCR CDR3 relied on the HTBI primer set. MiXCR, applied by TCRdb to the multiplex PCR reads, yields one record per CDR3 protein. The data contain some 510,000 distinct CDR3 sequences, roughly 46% of them seen just once; the ten biggest clones take up roughly 8.2%. In the case of this clonotype: What it binds is unknown.

Study conclusions and caveats: The blood repertoire included most of the expanded thyroid clonotypes above 0.001.

This CDR3 is built from 14 residues. The ends were cut back, 1 base at V and 7 bases at J, with 16 bases in the middle. Germline V gene data show CDR1 as DFQATT and CDR2 as SNEGSKA (reference sequence). Sequencing input: peripheral blood or thyroid tissue (not recorded which). The source is a woman aged 18-29 years with Graves' hyperthyroidism. The rearrangement joins TRBV20-1 to TRBJ1-2; possible D gene TRBD1, 5 bases. The CDR3 region has the DNA TGCAGTGCTAGAGGGGGTGGGGGGAGCGGTGGCTACACCTTC. Protein: CSARGGGGSGGYTF.